Sequencing of this T cell receptor beta chain was carried out in a study of blood T cell repertoires in COVID-19. The V gene's germline CDR1 is SNHLY and CDR2 FYNNEI. V was pared by 4 bases and J by 2 bases, with 9 bases between. The length of the CDR3 is 14 residues. TCRdb keeps only in-frame clones here, not all; method: immunoSEQ multiplex PCR. The top ten clones hold approximately 13% of a sample with 150,000 to 200,000 clones, around nine tenths of them seen once. The receptor's source is an older woman with COVID-19, enrolled during active disease. The source material was peripheral blood. The chain is built from TRBV2 and TRBJ1-5; unclear D gene. The CDR3 DNA reads TGTGCCAGCAGTGGGACTTTGGGCAATCAGCCCCAGCATTTT. Amino acids: CASSGTLGNQPQHF.